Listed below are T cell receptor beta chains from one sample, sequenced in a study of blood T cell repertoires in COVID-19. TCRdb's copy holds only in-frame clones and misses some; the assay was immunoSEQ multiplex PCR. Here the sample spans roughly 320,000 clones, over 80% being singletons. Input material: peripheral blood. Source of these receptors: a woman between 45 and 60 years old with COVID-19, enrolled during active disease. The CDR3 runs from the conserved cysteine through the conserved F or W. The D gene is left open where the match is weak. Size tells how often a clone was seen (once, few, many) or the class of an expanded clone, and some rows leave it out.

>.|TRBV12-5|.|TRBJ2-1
TGTGCTAGTGGTTACACACTCAGCGGCAACTCCTACAATGAGCAGTTCTTC
CASGYTLSGNSYNEQFF
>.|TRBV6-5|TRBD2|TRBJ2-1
TGTGCCAGCAGTTACCTGGCGGGAGCAGCCTACAATGAGCAGTTCTTC
CASSYLAGAAYNEQFF
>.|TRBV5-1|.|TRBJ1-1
TGCGCCAGCAGCCCGAAACAGGGTAGCAGCACTGAAGCTTTCTTT
CASSPKQGSSTEAFF
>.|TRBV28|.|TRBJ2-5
TGTGCCAGCAGTTTAGTACAGAGAGAGACCCAGTACTTC
CASSLVQRETQYF
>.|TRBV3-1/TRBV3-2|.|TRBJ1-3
TGTGCCAGCAGCCACGGAGAAGGAAACACCATATATTTT
CASSHGEGNTIYF
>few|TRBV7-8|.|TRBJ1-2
TGTGCCAGCAGCTTAGCCAGCCACGGACAAGCCTATGGCTACACCTTC
CASSLASHGQAYGYTF
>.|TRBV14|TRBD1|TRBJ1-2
TGTGCCAGCAGTTTTGGGACAGGAACTACCTATGGCTACACCTTC
CASSFGTGTTYGYTF
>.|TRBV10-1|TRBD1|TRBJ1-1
TGCGCCAGCAGAAAGGGACAGGGGAACACTGAAGCTTTCTTT
CASRKGQGNTEAFF
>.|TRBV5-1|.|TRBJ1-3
TGCGCCAGCAGCTTGGGGACAGTGTCAAGCTCTGGAAACACCATATATTTT
CASSLGTVSSSGNTIYF
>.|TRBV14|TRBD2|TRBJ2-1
TGTGCCAGCAGCCTACTAGCGGGAGGTGAGAATGAGCAGTTCTTC
CASSLLAGGENEQFF
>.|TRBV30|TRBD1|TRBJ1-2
TGTGCCTGGCAAGAGGACAGGGGATTTGGCTACACCTTC
CAWQEDRGFGYTF
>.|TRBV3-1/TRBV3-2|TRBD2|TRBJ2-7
TGTGCCAGCAGCCAAGATCGGCCAGCGGGAGATGGTGAGCAGTACTTC
CASSQDRPAGDGEQYF
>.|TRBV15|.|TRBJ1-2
TGTGCCACCAGTAACTCGGGGGGGGCAGGCTATGGCTACACCTTC
CATSNSGGAGYGYTF
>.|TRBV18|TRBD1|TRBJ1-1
TGTGCCAGCTCATCGGGGGACAGGGGGCTTGAAGCTTTCTTT
CASSSGDRGLEAFF
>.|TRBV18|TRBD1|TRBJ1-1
TGTGCCAGCTCACCTCAGACAGGGTCGAACACTGAAGCTTTCTTT
CASSPQTGSNTEAFF
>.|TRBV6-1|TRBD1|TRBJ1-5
TGTGCCAGCAGTGGGCGACAGGGGTCGAGCAATCAGCCCCAGCATTTT
CASSGRQGSSNQPQHF
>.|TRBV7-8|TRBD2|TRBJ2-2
TGTGCCAGCAGCTTATCGGTAGCGGGAGTGCCCGGGGAGCTGTTTTTT
CASSLSVAGVPGELFF
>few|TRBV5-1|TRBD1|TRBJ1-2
TGCGCCAGCAGCTGGGAGGGACAGGGAAGTGGCTACACCTTC
CASSWEGQGSGYTF
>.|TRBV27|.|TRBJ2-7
TGTGCCAGCACTCTGAGAGCGGGCGGAGCTTACGAGCAGTACTTC
CASTLRAGGAYEQYF
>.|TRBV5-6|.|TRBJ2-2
TGTGCCAGCAGCTTCCAGGGCTACACCGGGGAGCTGTTTTTT
CASSFQGYTGELFF
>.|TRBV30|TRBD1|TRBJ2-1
TGTGCCTGGAGGTCGGGGCAGGGGGCCTACAATGAGCAGTTCTTC
CAWRSGQGAYNEQFF
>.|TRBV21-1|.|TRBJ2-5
TGTGCCAGCAGCAAAGTGGAGGGGCCGACAGATCAAGAGACCCAGTACTTC
CASSKVEGPTDQETQYF
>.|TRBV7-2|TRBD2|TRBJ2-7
TGTGCCAGCAGCCTAGGTCTAGCGGTAATCTCCTACGAGCAGTACTTC
CASSLGLAVISYEQYF
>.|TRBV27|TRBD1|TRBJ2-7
TGTGCCAGCACCGCAGGGGGCGGGTACGAGCAGTACTTC
CASTAGGGYEQYF
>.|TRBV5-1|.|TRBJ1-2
TGCGCCAGCAGCTTGAGTTCAGGGTTTTACGGCTACACCTTC
CASSLSSGFYGYTF
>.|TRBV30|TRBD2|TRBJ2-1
TGTGCCTGGAGTGTCCATAGCGGGTACAATGAGCAGTTCTTC
CAWSVHSGYNEQFF
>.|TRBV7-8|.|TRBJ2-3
TGTGCCAGCAGCTTATTCGCGGGCTCAGATACGCAGTATTTT
CASSLFAGSDTQYF
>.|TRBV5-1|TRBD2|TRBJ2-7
TGCGCCAGCAGCTTGGAAGCGGGAGGGCCGAAAGAGCAGTACTTC
CASSLEAGGPKEQYF
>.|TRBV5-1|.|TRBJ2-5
TGCGCCAGCAGCTTGGGGGGGACTGGAGAGACCCAGTACTTC
CASSLGGTGETQYF
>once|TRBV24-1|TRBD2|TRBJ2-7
TGTGCCACCAGTGAACGAAGGACTAGCGGGACTCGCGAGCAGTACTTC
CATSERRTSGTREQYF
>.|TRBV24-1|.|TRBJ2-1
TGTGCCACCAGTGATTCCCCCCGGGGTCCCGTCAACGAGCAGTTCTTC
CATSDSPRGPVNEQFF
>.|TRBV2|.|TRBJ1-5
TGTGCCAGCAGTGTTTTCCAGGGCAATCAGCCCCAGCATTTT
CASSVFQGNQPQHF
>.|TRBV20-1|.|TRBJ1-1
TGCAGTGCTAGTTTCAGTTACACTGAAGCTTTCTTT
CSASFSYTEAFF
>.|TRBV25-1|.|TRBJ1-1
TGTGCCAGCAGTGTAGGGGCCGGAGCTTTCTTT
CASSVGAGAFF
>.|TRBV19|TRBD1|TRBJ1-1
TGTGCCAGTATCGGGACAGGCCAACGGCTGAACACTGAAGCTTTCTTT
CASIGTGQRLNTEAFF
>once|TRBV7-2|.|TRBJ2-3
TGTGCCAGCAGCTTGACTAGTCTTATTGCAGATACGCAGTATTTT
CASSLTSLIADTQYF
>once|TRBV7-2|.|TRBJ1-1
TGTGCCAGCAGCTTAGGTGGAGCAGGGATGAACACTGAAGCTTTCTTT
CASSLGGAGMNTEAFF
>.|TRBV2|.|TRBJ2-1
TGTGCCAGCAAGACATCGAATGAGCAGTTCTTC
CASKTSNEQFF
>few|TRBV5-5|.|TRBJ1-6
TGTGCCAGCGGGGCCCTGCGTGGGATCTATAATTCACCCCTCCACTTT
CASGALRGIYNSPLHF
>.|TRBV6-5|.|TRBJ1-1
TGTGCCAGCAGCCGTGACAGGAAAGCTTTCTTT
CASSRDRKAFF
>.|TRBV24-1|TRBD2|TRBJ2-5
TGTGCCACCAGTGACCACGGACTAGCGCGTGAAGAGACCCAGTACTTC
CATSDHGLAREETQYF
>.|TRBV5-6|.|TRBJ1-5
TGTGCCAGCAGCTTGCGAGGATATAGCAATCAGCCCCAGCATTTT
CASSLRGYSNQPQHF
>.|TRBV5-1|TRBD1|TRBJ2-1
TGCGCCAGCAGCCCACGGGACAGGGGGCGCGCAGTTGAGCAGTTCTTC
CASSPRDRGRAVEQFF
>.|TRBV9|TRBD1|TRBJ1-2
TGTGCCAGCAGCGTTGAGACAGGGGCACTCTATGGCTACACCTTC
CASSVETGALYGYTF
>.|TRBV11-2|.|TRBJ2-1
TGTGCCAGCAGCCTCCTTAGGGGATACAATGAGCAGTTCTTC
CASSLLRGYNEQFF
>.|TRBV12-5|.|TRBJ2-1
TGTGCTAGTGCCAAGATTAACAGGGTAGGCAATGAGCAGTTCTTC
CASAKINRVGNEQFF
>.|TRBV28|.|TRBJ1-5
TGTGCCAGCAGCTCGGACGGGAATAGCAATCAGCCCCAGCATTTT
CASSSDGNSNQPQHF
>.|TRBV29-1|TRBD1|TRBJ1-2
TGCAGCGTTGAATGGGGGACAGCTAACTATGGCTACACCTTC
CSVEWGTANYGYTF
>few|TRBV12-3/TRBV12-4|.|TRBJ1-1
TGTGCCTTTCAGAACCCCCCAGGGGAAGCTTTCTTT
CAFQNPPGEAFF